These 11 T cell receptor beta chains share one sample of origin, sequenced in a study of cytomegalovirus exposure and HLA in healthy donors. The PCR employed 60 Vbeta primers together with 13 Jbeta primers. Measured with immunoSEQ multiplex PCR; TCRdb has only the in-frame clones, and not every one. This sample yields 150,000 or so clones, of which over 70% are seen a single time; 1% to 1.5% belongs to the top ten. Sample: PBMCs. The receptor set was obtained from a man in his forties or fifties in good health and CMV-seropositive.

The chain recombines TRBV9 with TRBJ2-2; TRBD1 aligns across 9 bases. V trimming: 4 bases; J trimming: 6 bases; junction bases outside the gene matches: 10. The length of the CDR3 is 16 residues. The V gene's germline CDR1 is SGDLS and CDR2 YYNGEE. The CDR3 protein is CASSPWGQGSSGELFF. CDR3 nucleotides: TGTGCCAGCAGCCCCTGGGGACAGGGATCATCCGGGGAGCTGTTTTTT.

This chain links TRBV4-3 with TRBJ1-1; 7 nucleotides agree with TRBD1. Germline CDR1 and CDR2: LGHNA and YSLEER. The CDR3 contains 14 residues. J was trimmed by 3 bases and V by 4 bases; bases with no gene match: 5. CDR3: CASSRGQDDTEAFF. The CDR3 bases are TGCGCCAGCAGCCGTGGACAGGACGACACTGAAGCTTTCTTT.

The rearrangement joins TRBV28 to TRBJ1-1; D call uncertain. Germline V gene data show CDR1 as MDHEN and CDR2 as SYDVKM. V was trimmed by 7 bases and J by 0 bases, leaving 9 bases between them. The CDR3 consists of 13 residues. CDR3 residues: CASIAGMNTEAFF. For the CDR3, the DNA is TGTGCCAGCATCGCCGGTATGAACACTGAAGCTTTCTTT. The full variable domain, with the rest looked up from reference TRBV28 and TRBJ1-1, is DVKVTQSSRYLVKRTGEKVFLECVQDMDHENMFWYRQDPGLGLRLIYFSYDVKMKEKGDIPEGYSVSREKKERFSLILESASTNQTSMYLCASIAGMNTEAFFGQGTRLTVV.

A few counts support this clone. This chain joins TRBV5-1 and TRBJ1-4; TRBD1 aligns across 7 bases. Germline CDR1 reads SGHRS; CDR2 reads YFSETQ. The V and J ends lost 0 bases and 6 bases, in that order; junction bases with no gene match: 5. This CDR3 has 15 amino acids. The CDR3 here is CASSLVGGRDEKLFF. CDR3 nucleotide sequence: TGCGCCAGCAGCTTGGTAGGGGGCAGGGATGAAAAACTGTTTTTT. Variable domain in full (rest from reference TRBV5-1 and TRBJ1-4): KAGVTQTPRYLIKTRGQQVTLSCSPISGHRSVSWYQQTPGQGLQFLFEYFSETQRNKGNFPGRFSGRQFSNSRSEMNVSTLELGDSALYLCASSLVGGRDEKLFFGSGTQLSVL.

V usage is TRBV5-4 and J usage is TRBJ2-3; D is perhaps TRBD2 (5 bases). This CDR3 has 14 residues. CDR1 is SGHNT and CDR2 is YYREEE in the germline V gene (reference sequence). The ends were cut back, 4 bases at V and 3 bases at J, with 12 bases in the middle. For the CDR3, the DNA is TGTGCCAGCAGCGCCACTTCGGGAACAGATACGCAGTATTTT. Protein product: CASSATSGTDTQYF.

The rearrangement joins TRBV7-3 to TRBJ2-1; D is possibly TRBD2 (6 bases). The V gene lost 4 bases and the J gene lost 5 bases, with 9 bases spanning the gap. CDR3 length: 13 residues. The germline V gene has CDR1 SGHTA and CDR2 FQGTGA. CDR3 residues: CASSSAGHNEQFF. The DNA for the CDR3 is TGTGCCAGCAGCTCTGCGGGGCACAATGAGCAGTTCTTC.

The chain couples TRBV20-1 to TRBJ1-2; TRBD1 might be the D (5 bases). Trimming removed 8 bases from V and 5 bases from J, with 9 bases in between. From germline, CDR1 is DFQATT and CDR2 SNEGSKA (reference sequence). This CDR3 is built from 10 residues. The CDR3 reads CSTGQYGYTF. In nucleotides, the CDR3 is TGCAGTACCGGACAATATGGCTACACCTTC.

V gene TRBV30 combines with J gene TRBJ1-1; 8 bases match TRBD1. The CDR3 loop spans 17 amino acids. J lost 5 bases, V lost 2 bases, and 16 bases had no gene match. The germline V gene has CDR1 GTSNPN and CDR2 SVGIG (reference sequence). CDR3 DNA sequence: TGTGCCTGGAGTCGACTCCATCAGGGGGCCACGGGGACTGAAGCTTTCTTT. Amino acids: CAWSRLHQGATGTEAFF.

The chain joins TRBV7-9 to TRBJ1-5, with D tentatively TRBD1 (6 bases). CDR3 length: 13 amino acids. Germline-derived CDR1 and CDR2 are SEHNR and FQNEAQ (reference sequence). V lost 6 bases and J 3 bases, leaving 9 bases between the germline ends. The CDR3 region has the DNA TGTGCCAGCAGTCGACAGGCCAATCAGCCCCAGCATTTT. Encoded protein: CASSRQANQPQHF.

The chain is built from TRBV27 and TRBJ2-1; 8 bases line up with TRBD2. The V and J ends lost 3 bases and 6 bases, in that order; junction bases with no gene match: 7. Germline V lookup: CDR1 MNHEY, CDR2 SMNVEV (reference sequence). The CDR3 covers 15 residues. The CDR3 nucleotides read TGTGCCAGCAGTTTCGTCAGCGGGAGTGTCAATGAGCAGTTCTTC. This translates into CASSFVSGSVNEQFF.

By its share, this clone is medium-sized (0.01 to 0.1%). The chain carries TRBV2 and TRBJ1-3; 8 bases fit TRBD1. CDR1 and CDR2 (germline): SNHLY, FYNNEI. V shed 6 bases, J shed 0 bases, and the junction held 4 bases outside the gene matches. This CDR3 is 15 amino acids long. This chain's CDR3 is CASSTGGGSGNTIYF. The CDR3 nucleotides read TGTGCCAGCAGCACAGGGGGGGGCTCTGGAAACACCATATATTTT.